The 14 T cell receptor beta chains listed next were all sequenced from one sample in a study of blood T cell repertoires in COVID-19. The repertoire was sequenced with immunoSEQ multiplex PCR; TCRdb's copy has only in-frame clones and lacks some. The data show around 370,000 clones, 90% to 95% seen once. Sequenced material: peripheral blood. The source is a young woman who had recovered from COVID-19.

This clone was seen once. The chain joins TRBV11-3 to TRBJ2-7; 7 bases line up with TRBD1. CDR1 and CDR2 (germline): SGHNT, YENEEA. The CDR3 is 12 amino acids. The V and J ends lost 6 bases and 4 bases, in that order; junction bases with no gene match: 3. CDR3 sequence: CASSQDRYEQYV. The CDR3 nucleotides are TGTGCCAGCAGTCAGGACAGGTACGAGCAGTACGTC.

The rearrangement joins TRBV7-2 to TRBJ2-5, with D possibly being TRBD1 (6 bases). The germline V gene encodes CDR1 SGHTA and CDR2 FQGNSA. The CDR3 length is 14 residues. V dropped 3 bases and J dropped 4 bases, with 12 bases sitting between them. The CDR3: CASSFLGQIETQYF. In nucleotides, the CDR3 is TGTGCCAGCAGCTTTTTAGGACAGATAGAGACCCAGTACTTC.

The J gene is TRBJ2-6, the V gene TRBV5-6, with D hard to call. CDR1 is SGHDT and CDR2 is YYEEEE in the germline V gene. Trimming shortened V by 7 bases and J by 1 base, and 9 bases separated the two germline ends. This CDR3 spans 14 amino acids. In DNA form, the CDR3 reads TGTGCCAGCGCTTCGAGGTCTGGGGCCAACGTCCTGACTTTC. Its protein is CASASRSGANVLTF.

The rearrangement joins TRBV19 to TRBJ1-5, with 7 bases lining up with TRBD1. V shed 4 bases and J 4 bases; nucleotides not matched to a gene: 7. The CDR3 length is 15 residues. From germline, CDR1 is LNHDA and CDR2 SQIVND (reference sequence). CDR3 DNA: TGTGCCAGTAGTACTAAGACAGGGTGGAATCAGCCCCAGCATTTT. Protein: CASSTKTGWNQPQHF.

The V gene is TRBV18, the J gene TRBJ2-5, with D possibly matching TRBD1 (5 bases). Per the germline V gene, CDR1 is KGHSH and CDR2 is LQKENI. The V end was cut by 4 bases, the J end by 2 bases, with 14 bases between. This CDR3 is 15 amino acids long. CDR3 region: CASSRNQGRQETQYF. The DNA of the CDR3 is TGTGCCAGCTCACGGAATCAGGGTAGGCAAGAGACCCAGTACTTC.

The chain links TRBV24-1 to TRBJ2-1; weak D call: TRBD1 (5 bases). The CDR3 sequence is 15 residues long. The V end was cut by 2 bases, the J end by 2 bases, with 9 bases between. Per the germline V gene, CDR1 is KGHDR and CDR2 is SFDVKD. This CDR3 reads CATSDSGRAYNEQFF. In DNA, the CDR3 is TGTGCCACCAGTGATTCGGGCAGGGCCTACAATGAGCAGTTCTTC.

This chain joins TRBV3-1 (or the pseudogene TRBV3-2) and TRBJ2-7; D is perhaps TRBD2 (5 bases). Germline V gene lookup returns CDR1 LGHDT and CDR2 YNNKEL (reference sequence). The CDR3 length is 14 residues. V was shortened by 0 bases and J by 4 bases, with 10 bases between the two germline ends. The CDR3 DNA is TGTGCCAGCAGCCAAGAACCGGACTGTTACGAGCAGTACGTC. This translates into CASSQEPDCYEQYV.

This chain joins TRBV7-9 and TRBJ2-5; possibly TRBD2 for D (5 bases). The germline V gene encodes CDR1 SEHNR and CDR2 FQNEAQ (reference sequence). The length of the CDR3 is 14 residues. Trimming removed 1 base at V and 5 bases at J, with 11 bases between. The CDR3 coding sequence is TGTGCCAGCAGCTTAGGTGGATCGGGGGAGACCCAGTACTTC. Its protein is CASSLGGSGETQYF. Complete variable domain (other parts from reference TRBV7-9 and TRBJ2-5): DTGVSQNPRHKITKRGQNVTFRCDPISEHNRLYWYRQTLGQGPEFLTYFQNEAQLEKSRLLSDRFSAERPKGSFSTLEIQRTEQGDSAMYLCASSLGGSGETQYFGPGTRLLVL.

This chain's CDR3 is CASSPWWSVAGGPICAGELFF. In DNA form, the CDR3 reads TGTGCCAGCAGCCCCTGGTGGTCGGTAGCGGGAGGGCCGATATGCGCCGGGGAGCTGTTTTTT. V usage is TRBV12-1 and J usage is TRBJ2-2; the D call of TRBD2 is as the table states it, not checked on the DNA. TRBV12-1 is noted as a pseudogene. This CDR3 region has 21 residues.

The rearrangement joins TRBV7-2 to TRBJ1-5; 8 nucleotides align to TRBD1. The V gene's germline CDR1 is SGHTA and CDR2 FQGNSA. This CDR3 comprises 18 residues. Trimming took 5 bases from V and 0 from J; bases not matched to a gene: 12. CDR3 region: CASSRGQGISGSNQPQHF. The DNA for the CDR3 is TGTGCCAGCAGCAGAGGACAGGGAATTTCTGGTAGCAATCAGCCCCAGCATTTT.

The rearrangement joins TRBV7-2 to TRBJ2-3; 7 bases are shared with TRBD1. Trimming cost V 4 bases and J 0 bases; bases outside gene matches: 4. This CDR3 comprises 15 residues. Germline CDR1 reads SGHTA; CDR2 reads FQGNSA. This chain's CDR3 is CASSSGTVSTDTQYF. The CDR3 DNA reads as TGTGCCAGCAGCTCGGGGACAGTCAGCACAGATACGCAGTATTTT.

The chain employs TRBV9 and TRBJ2-1, with D possibly TRBD2 on 5 matching bases. Trimming left V 4 bases short and J 4 bases short, with 15 bases between. The CDR3 loop spans 15 amino acids. CDR1 and CDR2 from the germline V gene are SGDLS and YYNGEE. CDR3 sequence (DNA): TGTGCCAGCAGCACAATCGGGGAATTATACAATGAGCAGTTCTTC. It encodes CASSTIGELYNEQFF.

The chain has TRBV7-9 and TRBJ2-1; 12 bases match TRBD1. CDR1 and CDR2 (germline): SEHNR, FQNEAQ (reference sequence). V lost 5 bases and J lost 7; bases outside the gene matches: 9. The CDR3 length is 16 residues. The CDR3 sequence: CASSLGQGAQWNEQFF. The CDR3 DNA is TGTGCCAGCAGCCTGGGACAGGGGGCGCAATGGAATGAGCAGTTCTTC.

In the case of this clone: This same CDR3 is encoded by further DNA sequences in the sample. The chain uses TRBV5-1 and TRBJ1-4, with 7 bases fitting TRBD1. CDR3 length: 15 residues. J lost 0 bases, V lost 5 bases, and 4 bases had no gene match. Per the germline V gene, CDR1 is SGHRS and CDR2 is YFSETQ. CDR3 nucleotide sequence: TGCGCCAGCAGTCCTCAGGGGGCAACTAATGAAAAACTGTTTTTT. Protein product: CASSPQGATNEKLFF. The whole variable domain, remainder taken from reference TRBV5-1 and TRBJ1-4, is KAGVTQTPRYLIKTRGQQVTLSCSPISGHRSVSWYQQTPGQGLQFLFEYFSETQRNKGNFPGRFSGRQFSNSRSEMNVSTLELGDSALYLCASSPQGATNEKLFFGSGTQLSVL.